This entry lists 30 T cell receptor beta chains sequenced from one sample in a study of shared T cell receptors in the human thymus (dated by TCRdb to about 2021). Library prep was done by the immunoSEQ multiplex PCR assay. In TCRdb, the immuneACCESS table is reduced to in-frame sequences with V and J assigned. These tables do not hold every clone; where another copy was compared, an unresolved V gene accounts for under half, and the others remain unexplained. This sample gives hundreds of thousands of clones in total; about 89% of them show up just once. The ten top clones hold roughly 0.0094% of the sample. These records were also assigned to another study, of human thymus T cells.

The sequenced material came from thymocytes. These receptors were obtained from a boy under three years old with a congenital heart defect. Donor details come from another sample of the same person, matched by shared clones.

V usage is TRBV27 and J usage is TRBJ2-5; 9 nucleotides agree with TRBD1. Trimming cost V 0 bases and J 1 base; bases outside gene matches: 6. Germline loops: CDR1 MNHEY, CDR2 SMNVEV (reference sequence). The CDR3 spans 17 residues. CDR3 in amino acids: CASSLSGQGGCQETQYF. The CDR3 DNA reads TGTGCCAGCAGTTTATCGGGACAGGGAGGATGCCAAGAGACCCAGTACTTC.

V is TRBV11-2 and J is TRBJ1-2; D is unresolved. Trimming stripped 5 bases from V and 4 bases from J, with 14 bases between. This CDR3 comprises 14 residues. Germline CDR1 reads SGHAT; CDR2 reads FQNNGV. CDR3 in DNA: TGTGCCAGCAGCCCCCGGGAGCAGTGCTATGGCTACACCTTC. Encoded protein: CASSPREQCYGYTF.

The chain has TRBV27 and TRBJ2-7; D is undetermined. V gave up 6 bases and J gave up 1 base, with 10 bases separating them. CDR1 is MNHEY, CDR2 SMNVEV, per germline (reference sequence). The CDR3 covers 13 residues. In nucleotides, the CDR3 is TGTGCCAGCAGGGGCTCCCTGTCCTACGAGCAGTACTTC. This gives the protein CASRGSLSYEQYF.

The rearrangement uses TRBV21-1 and TRBJ2-7; the listed D gene, TRBD2, was not tested against the DNA. TRBV21-1 is labeled a pseudogene. The CDR3 has 17 amino acids. The CDR3 coding sequence is TGTGCCAGCAGCGACCTCCGCCGACTAGCGGGCGCCTACGAGCAGTACTTC. Amino acid sequence: CASSDLRRLAGAYEQYF.

This chain uses TRBV2 with TRBJ2-1; D unresolved. The V and J ends lost 7 bases and 7 bases respectively, with 14 bases between them. Germline V gene sequence: CDR1 SNHLY, CDR2 FYNNEI. CDR3 length: 13 residues. Written as DNA, the CDR3 is TGTGCCAGCACCTTCTACGAACCTAATGAGCAGTTCTTC. It is translated as CASTFYEPNEQFF.

This clone has only one observation. The V and J genes are TRBV4-3 and TRBJ2-2, with D tentatively TRBD1 (6 bases). Trimming left V 3 bases short and J 7 bases short, with 15 bases between. CDR1 is LGHNA and CDR2 is YSLEER in the germline V gene. The CDR3 is 15 amino acids. The chain's CDR3 is CASSQSYRVYGELFF. Here the CDR3 DNA reads TGCGCCAGCAGCCAGTCATACAGGGTATACGGGGAGCTGTTTTTT.

V and J are TRBV7-6 and TRBJ2-3; TRBD2 matches at 8 bases. V lost 5 bases to trimming and J lost 3 bases; unmatched junction nucleotides: 7. CDR3 length: 15 residues. Looked up from germline, CDR1 is SGHVS and CDR2 is FNYEAQ. CDR3 coding DNA: TGTGCCAGCAGCCCACAGCGGGAGATAACAGATACGCAGTATTTT. Protein sequence: CASSPQREITDTQYF.

The chain uses TRBV19 and TRBJ1-1; 9 nucleotides agree with TRBD1. With V trimmed by 1 base and J by 2 bases, 14 bases remained unmatched. This CDR3 region has 19 residues. Looked up from germline, CDR1 is LNHDA and CDR2 is SQIVND (reference sequence). The CDR3: CASSIGRTGANLNNTEAFF. The CDR3 DNA reads as TGTGCCAGTAGTATAGGCCGGACAGGGGCGAACCTAAACAACACTGAAGCTTTCTTT.

This clone has only one observation. This chain joins TRBV4-1 and TRBJ1-6; TRBD1 might be the D (5 bases). The CDR3 contains 15 residues. The V and J ends lost 1 base and 7 bases respectively, with 11 bases between them. Germline V gives CDR1 MGHRA, CDR2 YSYEKL. CDR3 coding DNA: TGCGCCAGCAGCCAAGCCTCGGGACTAAATTCACCCCTCCACTTT. Protein sequence: CASSQASGLNSPLHF.

This clone has only one observation. The chain has TRBV13 and TRBJ2-3; the D gene is possibly TRBD2 (5 bases). Germline-derived CDR1 and CDR2 are PRHDT and FYEKMQ (reference sequence). V was cut by 4 bases and J by 4 bases, with 18 bases left in between. There are 16 residues in the CDR3. CDR3 DNA: TGTGCCAGCAGCTGGAATGGCGGGTTTCTATCAGATACGCAGTATTTT. Translating it yields CASSWNGGFLSDTQYF.

The J gene is TRBJ2-1, the V gene TRBV27; 14 bases align to TRBD2. After removal of 5 bases from V and 7 bases from J, the junction contained 7 bases not matched to a gene. In germline, CDR1 is MNHEY, CDR2 SMNVEV (reference sequence). This CDR3 has 16 residues. The CDR3 nucleotides read TGTGCCAGCAGTCCCGGACTAGCGGGGGGTCTTAATGAGCAGTTCTTC. It codes for CASSPGLAGGLNEQFF.

The chain couples TRBV5-1 to TRBJ2-5; 9 bases map to TRBD2. Germline assignment: CDR1 SGHRS and CDR2 YFSETQ. This CDR3 comprises 14 residues. The V segment lost 4 bases and the J segment 4 bases; nucleotides outside the gene matches: 5. This CDR3 is CASSRGGGVETQYF. The CDR3 DNA reads TGCGCCAGCAGCCGCGGGGGGGGTGTAGAGACCCAGTACTTC.

The V gene is TRBV28, the J gene TRBJ1-1; 8 bases align to TRBD1. J was trimmed by 4 bases and V by 3 bases; bases with no gene match: 7. This CDR3 spans 15 amino acids. Per germline, CDR1 MDHEN and CDR2 SYDVKM. DNA of the CDR3: TGTGCCAGCAGTTTCCGCAGGGGGCGGGTCACTGAAGCTTTCTTT. Translating gives CASSFRRGRVTEAFF.

The sample holds one count of this clone. The chain joins TRBV4-2 to TRBJ2-7; 15 bases map to TRBD2. The trim removed 0 bases at V and 5 bases at J, leaving 11 bases unmatched. The CDR3 loop spans 19 amino acids. Germline V lookup: CDR1 LGHNA, CDR2 YNFKEQ. This CDR3 is CASSQDTRTSGGAIHEQYF. The CDR3 DNA reads TGTGCCAGCAGCCAAGATACCCGGACTAGCGGGGGGGCCATCCACGAGCAGTACTTC.

J is TRBJ1-3 and V is TRBV18, with 9 bases that match TRBD1. CDR1 KGHSH and CDR2 LQKENI come from the germline V gene. The CDR3 has 17 residues. After removal of 3 bases from V and 4 bases from J, the junction contained 10 bases not matched to a gene. The CDR3 nucleotides read TGTGCCAGCTCACCGAATCCCCGGGACAGGGACGGAAACACCATATATTTT. Encoded protein: CASSPNPRDRDGNTIYF. The variable domain in full, completed from reference TRBV18 and TRBJ1-3, reads NAGVMQNPRHLVRRRGQEARLRCSPMKGHSHVYWYRQLPEEGLKFMVYLQKENIIDESGMPKERFSAEFPKEGPSILRIQQVVRGDSAAYFCASSPNPRDRDGNTIYFGEGSWLTVV.

The chain joins TRBV29-1 to TRBJ2-1; TRBD2 matches at 7 bases. Germline V gene lookup returns CDR1 SQVTM and CDR2 ANQGSEA. J lost 2 bases, V lost 1 base, and 2 bases had no gene match. The CDR3 runs to 14 residues. The CDR3 here is CSVEGGSTYNEQFF. The DNA for the CDR3 is TGCAGCGTTGAAGGCGGGAGTACCTACAATGAGCAGTTCTTC.

The J gene is TRBJ2-3, the V gene TRBV9, with D perhaps TRBD2 (5 bases). The CDR3 totals 16 residues. The V and J ends lost 0 bases and 2 bases respectively, with 13 bases between them. Germline CDR1 reads SGDLS; CDR2 reads YYNGEE. The CDR3 region is CASSVVGAEYTDTQYF. The CDR3 region has the DNA TGTGCCAGCAGCGTAGTCGGAGCGGAGTACACAGATACGCAGTATTTT.

The rearrangement uses TRBV25-1 and TRBJ1-5, with D perhaps TRBD1 (5 bases). This CDR3 has 16 amino acids. CDR1 is MGHDK, CDR2 SYGVNS, per germline. V was shortened by 3 bases and J by 3 bases, with 15 bases between the two germline ends. CDR3 in amino acids: CASSEDGEGYNQPQHF. DNA for the CDR3: TGTGCCAGCAGTGAGGATGGGGAGGGGTACAATCAGCCCCAGCATTTT.

This sequence joins TRBV4-3 and TRBJ2-1; 9 bases match TRBD1. This CDR3 has 16 amino acids. V lost 1 base and J lost 5; bases outside the gene matches: 6. Germline V gives CDR1 LGHNA, CDR2 YSLEER. This chain's CDR3 is CASSQGRDRVNNEQFF. The CDR3 DNA follows: TGCGCCAGCAGCCAAGGTCGGGACAGGGTTAACAATGAGCAGTTCTTC.

The V gene is TRBV4-3, the J gene TRBJ1-5; the D is unclear. Looked up from germline, CDR1 is LGHNA and CDR2 is YSLEER. This CDR3 spans 17 amino acids. V lost 1 base and J lost 6, with 19 bases in between. The CDR3 DNA is TGCGCCAGCAGCCAAGTGCCCGTTGAAGCTGGGAGTCAGCCCCAGCATTTT. It yields the protein CASSQVPVEAGSQPQHF.

The table lists this clone with a few counts. V is TRBV4-3 and J is TRBJ2-3; TRBD2 agrees at 11 bases. The germline V gene encodes CDR1 LGHNA and CDR2 YSLEER. The CDR3 totals 16 residues. The J segment lost 3 bases and the V segment lost 1 base, leaving 3 bases of the junction unmatched. The CDR3 here is CASSQGLAGPTDTQYF. The CDR3 region has the DNA TGCGCCAGCAGCCAAGGACTAGCGGGACCGACAGATACGCAGTATTTT.

This chain connects TRBV5-4 to TRBJ1-4; 10 nucleotides match TRBD1. V lost 1 base and J lost 8; bases outside the gene matches: 5. Germline V gene data show CDR1 as SGHNT and CDR2 as YYREEE (reference sequence). This CDR3 is 15 amino acids long. The CDR3 DNA reads TGTGCCAGCAGCTTGAGGGGACAGGGGCGCGAAAAACTGTTTTTT. Translating gives CASSLRGQGREKLFF.

V gene TRBV4-2 combines with J gene TRBJ2-1; 9 bases fit TRBD2. The germline V gene encodes CDR1 LGHNA and CDR2 YNFKEQ. With V trimmed by 0 bases and J by 8 bases, 11 bases remained unmatched. The CDR3 is 17 residues long. The CDR3 coding sequence is TGTGCCAGCAGCCAAGAAATTGAGCGGGGGGCGGGAGATGAGCAGTTCTTC. Translated: CASSQEIERGAGDEQFF.

The chain couples TRBV6-4 to TRBJ1-6, with TRBD1 matching over 8 bases. CDR1 is MRHNA and CDR2 is SNTAGT in the germline V gene. The junction had 5 bases not matched to a gene; V was cut back by 3 bases and J by 7 bases. There are 15 residues in the CDR3. CDR3 sequence: CASSETGVGNSPLHF. The DNA of the CDR3 is TGTGCCAGCAGTGAGACAGGGGTCGGCAATTCACCCCTCCACTTT.

V is TRBV12-5 and J is TRBJ1-4; 7 nucleotides agree with TRBD1. The CDR3 runs 16 residues. CDR1 is LGHNT and CDR2 is FRNRAP in the germline V gene. After removal of 4 bases from V and 3 bases from J, the junction contained 8 bases not matched to a gene. DNA of the CDR3: TGTGCTAGTGGTTCCTGGGCCAGGGGGGCTAATGAAAAACTGTTTTTT. This codes for CASGSWARGANEKLFF.

A remark on this clone: Sequence at one end of the junction differs from germline and may be a read error. The chain links TRBV15 to TRBJ1-2; D uncertain. CDR1 and CDR2 (germline): LNHNV, YYDKDF (reference sequence). This CDR3 comprises 14 residues. DNA for the CDR3: TGTGCCACCAGCAGAGATGAGGGCCGTTATGGCTACGCCTTC. Translated, it gives CATSRDEGRYGYAF.

The chain joins TRBV9 to TRBJ1-1; tentatively, D is TRBD1 (5 bases). V lost 1 base to trimming and J lost 4 bases, with 23 bases between them. This CDR3 has 18 residues. From germline, CDR1 is SGDLS and CDR2 YYNGEE. In DNA form, the CDR3 reads TGTGCCAGCAGCGTAAGCGCGGGAGAGACAGAGAGACCCACTGAAGCTTTCTTT. Protein sequence: CASSVSAGETERPTEAFF.

The V gene is TRBV2, the J gene TRBJ1-2, with 8 bases that match TRBD1. Germline-derived CDR1 and CDR2 are SNHLY and FYNNEI. This CDR3 has 14 amino acids. With V trimmed by 6 bases and J by 4 bases, 7 bases remained unmatched. CDR3 sequence: CASSLQGVAYGYTF. The CDR3 DNA sequence: TGTGCCAGCAGCTTACAGGGGGTGGCCTATGGCTACACCTTC.

The J gene is TRBJ2-7, the V gene TRBV5-6; D may be TRBD2 (5 bases). Germline-derived CDR1 and CDR2 are SGHDT and YYEEEE. This CDR3 has 14 amino acids. Trimming took off 0 bases at V and 3 bases at J, with 10 bases between the two ends. The CDR3 spells CASSLGGFLYEQYF. CDR3 in DNA: TGTGCCAGCAGCTTGGGAGGGTTTCTCTACGAGCAGTACTTC.

Worth noting for this clone: This same CDR3 is encoded by further DNA sequences in the sample. This sequence joins TRBV6-6 and TRBJ1-6; D is perhaps TRBD1 (5 bases). Germline loops: CDR1 MNHNY, CDR2 SVGAGI (reference sequence). CDR3 length: 15 amino acids. Trimming left V 5 bases short and J 7 bases short, with 15 bases between. CDR3 nucleotide sequence: TGTGCCAGCAGTCGCGAAGGACGGGGGAATTCACCCCTCCACTTT. Translation gives CASSREGRGNSPLHF.